This T cell receptor (beta chain) was recorded in a study of cytomegalovirus exposure and HLA in healthy donors. Findings and limits, study-wide: TCR beta sequences reportedly predicted most subjects' HLA-A and HLA-B alleles accurately. Donor immune exposure was known only as CMV serostatus. Trimming of TCR beta V- and J-genes showed a link, identified in a later analysis, to a missense DCLRE1C variant. The Asian-associated ancestry cluster reportedly had fewer N-insertions than the roughly 700-donor mean in a later analysis.

The V end was cut by 4 bases, the J end by 0 bases, with 12 bases between. CDR1 SGHDN and CDR2 FVKESK come from the germline V gene. This CDR3 is built from 15 residues. Points on this clone: Its target is not known.

Primers: 60 Vbeta forward and 13 Jbeta reverse. Assay used: immunoSEQ multiplex PCR; TCRdb lists only in-frame clones, some missing. This table holds approximately 110,000 clones, approximately 80% found once. Sequences were obtained from PBMCs. The gene calls are TRBV14 and TRBJ1-1; a weak D match, TRBD1 (5 bases). This clonotype was obtained from a man aged 45-65 years in good health and CMV-seronegative. CDR3 sequence (DNA): TGTGCCAGCAGCCCCCCGGGGGGGTTGAACACTGAAGCTTTCTTT. Its protein is CASSPPGGLNTEAFF.